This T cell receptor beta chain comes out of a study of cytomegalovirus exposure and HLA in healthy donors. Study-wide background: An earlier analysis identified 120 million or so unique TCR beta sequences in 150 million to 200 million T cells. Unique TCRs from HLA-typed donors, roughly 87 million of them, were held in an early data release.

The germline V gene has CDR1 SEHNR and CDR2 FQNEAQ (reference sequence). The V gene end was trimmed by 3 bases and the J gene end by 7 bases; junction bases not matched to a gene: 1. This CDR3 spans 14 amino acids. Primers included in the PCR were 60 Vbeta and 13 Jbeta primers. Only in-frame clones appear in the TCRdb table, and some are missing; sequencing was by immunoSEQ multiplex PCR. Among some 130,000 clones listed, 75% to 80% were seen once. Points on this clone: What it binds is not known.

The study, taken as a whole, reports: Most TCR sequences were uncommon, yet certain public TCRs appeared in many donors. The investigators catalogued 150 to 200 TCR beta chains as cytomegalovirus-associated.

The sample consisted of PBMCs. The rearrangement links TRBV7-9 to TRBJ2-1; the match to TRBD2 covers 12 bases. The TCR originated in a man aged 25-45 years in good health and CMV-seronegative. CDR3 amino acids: CASSLTSGSNEQFF. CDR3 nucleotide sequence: TGTGCCAGCAGCTTGACTAGCGGGAGTAATGAGCAGTTCTTC.